This T cell receptor (beta chain) was profiled in a study of early T cells in non-severe SARS-CoV-2 infection. The study, taken as a whole, reports: VDJdb matching, biased toward anti-spike CD8 responses, missed private and CD4 specificities.

The germline CDR1 and CDR2 sequences are SGHVS and FNYEAQ. The CDR3 is made up of 12 amino acids. Trimming shortened V by 5 bases and J by 7 bases, and 8 bases separated the two germline ends. There are many counts of this clonotype. The antigen is unknown. Unique molecular identifiers (one per individual cDNA molecule) were attached. One entry per CDR3 protein results from TCRdb running MiXCR on the 5' RACE reads. In the table there are 54,000 or so distinct CDR3 sequences, 10% to 15% of which are singletons. The receptor comes from an adult who was a healthcare worker with PCR-confirmed SARS-CoV-2 infection or an uninfected control (not recorded which). Sequencing was done on a sample of whole blood. The V call is TRBV7-6, the J call TRBJ2-2, with unresolved D. DNA for the CDR3: TGTGCCAGCAGCCGAGATGGCGGGGAGCTGTTTTTT. This codes for CASSRDGGELFF.